This T cell receptor beta chain was profiled in a study of blood T cell repertoires in COVID-19. The wider study: There were acute and convalescent COVID-19 samples, and they came from the United States, Italy and Spain.

Original methodology: Reference gene primers were amplified, and this amplification served to estimate nucleated cell counts. Clones were sequenced by immunoSEQ multiplex PCR, and TCRdb holds only the in-frame ones, with some missing. The V and J calls and clone size come from that table; D and trimming were worked out from the DNA. The data show 8,000 to 10,000 clones, 80% to 85% seen once. V was clipped by 0 bases and J by 2 bases; unmatched bases: 9. Germline CDR1 and CDR2: MNHNS and SASEGT. The CDR3 is 17 residues long. The chain couples TRBV6-1 to TRBJ2-7; 8 nucleotides line up with TRBD2. Sequencing was performed on peripheral blood. This receptor was taken from a human donor in a cohort sampled during active COVID-19. The CDR3 DNA reads TGTGCCAGCAGTGAAGCCCTGGCGGGGGGCCTTACCTACGAGCAGTACTTC. It yields the protein CASSEALAGGLTYEQYF.